The 28 T cell receptor beta chains below come from one sample, sequenced in a study of blood T cell repertoires in COVID-19. TCRdb keeps only in-frame clones here, not all; method: immunoSEQ multiplex PCR. The sample has under 200,000 clones, about four fifths seen once. Specimen: peripheral blood. These receptors were taken from a woman between 40 and 55 years old with COVID-19, enrolled during active disease.

The V gene is TRBV29-1, the J gene TRBJ1-2; a possible D gene is TRBD1 (5 bases). Trimming took off 6 bases at V and 0 bases at J, with 11 bases between the two ends. The CDR3 has 13 amino acids. Per the germline V gene, CDR1 is SQVTM and CDR2 is ANQGSEA. The CDR3 DNA sequence: TGCAGCGTAACGGGGGTAGCTAACTATGGCTACACCTTC. This gives the protein CSVTGVANYGYTF.

Only a few counts were recorded for this clone. The V gene is TRBV7-9, the J gene TRBJ2-7; 8 bases fit TRBD1. V shed 3 bases and J 4 bases; nucleotides not matched to a gene: 5. Germline assignment: CDR1 SEHNR and CDR2 FQNEAQ (reference sequence). The CDR3 loop spans 14 amino acids. This CDR3 is CASSFSGGRYEQYF. The CDR3 DNA sequence: TGTGCCAGCAGCTTTTCAGGGGGCAGGTACGAGCAGTACTTC.

The chain combines TRBV9 with TRBJ2-7, with 8 bases fitting TRBD1. Trimming removed 0 bases from V and 7 bases from J; junction bases left unmatched: 6. The CDR3 has 14 amino acids. Germline CDR1 reads SGDLS; CDR2 reads YYNGEE. The CDR3 here is CASSVDQGAGEQYF. CDR3 nucleotides: TGTGCCAGCAGCGTAGACCAGGGGGCGGGGGAGCAGTACTTC.

The chain recombines TRBV27 with TRBJ2-7; 7 bases map to TRBD2. CDR1 is MNHEY, CDR2 SMNVEV, per germline (reference sequence). Unmatched junction bases numbered 8, after V lost 2 bases and J lost 7 bases. CDR3 length: 14 residues. The DNA for the CDR3 is TGTGCCAGCAGTTTACGCGGGAGATTGGAGGAGCAGTACTTC. Protein sequence: CASSLRGRLEEQYF.

The V gene is TRBV19, the J gene TRBJ1-5, with D hard to call. This CDR3 comprises 14 residues. The germline CDR1 and CDR2 sequences are LNHDA and SQIVND (reference sequence). With 6 bases removed from V and 1 base from J, the gap between germline ends came to 10 bases. The CDR3 DNA follows: TGTGCCAGTAGACCAGATCTCAGCAATCAGCCCCAGCATTTT. Amino acid sequence: CASRPDLSNQPQHF.

The V and J genes are TRBV19 and TRBJ1-2; possibly TRBD1 for D (6 bases). The CDR3 has 15 amino acids. The V and J ends lost 10 bases and 0 bases respectively, with 18 bases between them. Germline V CDR1 and CDR2: LNHDA, SQIVND (reference sequence). CDR3 nucleotide sequence: TGTGCCACCAAGGAGTGGACAGCCTCTAACTATGGCTACACCTTC. Amino acid sequence: CATKEWTASNYGYTF. Full variable domain (missing parts from reference TRBV19 and TRBJ1-2): DGGITQSPKYLFRKEGQNVTLSCEQNLNHDAMYWYRQDPGQGLRLIYYSQIVNDFQKGDIAEGYSVSREKKESFPLTVTSAQKNPTAFYLCATKEWTASNYGYTFGSGTRLTVV.

The J gene is TRBJ2-1, the V gene TRBV6-5; D unclear. Germline CDR1 and CDR2: MNHEY and SVGAGI. V lost 5 bases and J lost 9, with 5 bases in between. The CDR3 sequence is 10 residues long. DNA for the CDR3: TGTGCCAGCAGTCCTTTTGAGCAGTTCTTC. It encodes CASSPFEQFF.

This clone showed up just a few times. The chain has TRBV7-6 and TRBJ1-3; D is perhaps TRBD1 (5 bases). V lost 1 base and J 4 bases, leaving 14 bases between the germline ends. The CDR3 runs to 16 residues. From germline, CDR1 is SGHVS and CDR2 FNYEAQ. CDR3 residues: CASSLGPRAVGNTIYF. For the CDR3, the DNA is TGTGCCAGCAGCTTAGGACCCAGGGCGGTCGGAAACACCATATATTTT.

With regard to this clone: A much larger clone lies a single base off, so this may be a read error. Other nucleotide sequences in the sample specify the same CDR3. The chain combines TRBV18 with TRBJ2-3; 13 bases agree with TRBD2. CDR3 size: 17 residues. J was trimmed by 2 bases and V by 0 bases; bases with no gene match: 2. Per germline, CDR1 KGHSH and CDR2 LQKENI. CDR3 loop: CASSPPGLAGFTDTQYF. Written as DNA, the CDR3 is TGTGCCAGCTCACCACCGGGACTAGCGGGGTTCACAGATACGCAGTATTTT.

The gene calls are TRBV5-6 and TRBJ2-1; 7 nucleotides align to TRBD2. Germline V gene lookup returns CDR1 SGHDT and CDR2 YYEEEE. The CDR3 extends over 15 amino acids. J lost 4 bases, V lost 4 bases, and 8 bases had no gene match. The DNA for the CDR3 is TGTGCCAGCAGCCGGGGGAGGGAGGGGTACAATGAGCAGTTCTTC. Protein sequence: CASSRGREGYNEQFF.

The V call is TRBV11-2, the J call TRBJ2-1; 8 bases fit TRBD1. The CDR3 consists of 17 residues. V gave up 5 bases and J gave up 6 bases; unmatched junction bases: 15. Germline V gene data show CDR1 as SGHAT and CDR2 as FQNNGV. CDR3 sequence reads: CASSPGQGLTSLNEQFF. CDR3 nucleotides: TGTGCCAGCAGCCCCGGACAGGGTCTTACTAGTCTCAATGAGCAGTTCTTC.

V is TRBV4-1 and J is TRBJ1-6; no firm D call. The germline gives CDR1 MGHRA, CDR2 YSYEKL. The CDR3 loop spans 12 amino acids. V dropped 4 bases and J dropped 10 bases, with 8 bases sitting between them. CDR3 coding DNA: TGCGCCAGCAGCCTAGTCGGGTCACCCCTCCACTTT. Protein sequence: CASSLVGSPLHF.

The rearrangement joins TRBV7-9 to TRBJ1-1, with 7 bases aligning to TRBD1. Germline lookup yields CDR1 SEHNR and CDR2 FQNEAQ (reference sequence). With V trimmed by 6 bases and J by 8 bases, 9 bases remained unmatched. CDR3 size: 13 residues. The CDR3 nucleotides are TGTGCCAGCAGATCACCGGGACAGCCGGAAGCTTTCTTT. Translation: CASRSPGQPEAFF.

The chain is built from TRBV30 and TRBJ2-1; 9 bases are a match to TRBD1. The CDR3 is 15 amino acids. J lost 13 bases, V lost 6 bases, and 19 bases had no gene match. Looked up from germline, CDR1 is GTSNPN and CDR2 is SVGIG (reference sequence). The CDR3 DNA is TGTGCCTGCTCGACCGGGACAGGGTTCACAGGAGGACAGTTCTTC. Residues: CACSTGTGFTGGQFF. The variable domain in full, with the rest retrieved from reference TRBV30 and TRBJ2-1, is SQTIHQWPATLVQPVGSPLSLECTVEGTSNPNLYWYRQAAGRGLQLLFYSVGIGQISSEVPQNLSASRPQDRQFILSSKKLLLSDSGFYLCACSTGTGFTGGQFFGPGTRLTVL.

The CDR3 DNA is TGTGCCAGCAGCTTAGAGGTTAGCGGGTCGGGGGAGACCCAGTACTTC. Residues: CASSLEVSGSGETQYF. The gene calls are TRBV7-6 and TRBJ2-5; 7 bases match TRBD2. The CDR3 has 16 residues. CDR1 and CDR2 from the germline V gene are SGHVS and FNYEAQ. Unmatched junction bases numbered 10, after V lost 1 base and J lost 5 bases.

The genes are TRBV24-1 and TRBJ2-3, with D possibly TRBD1 on 6 matching bases. The CDR3 sequence is 13 residues long. Germline CDR1 KGHDR, CDR2 SFDVKD. Trimming cost V 8 bases and J 1 base, with 9 bases left between them. The CDR3 loop reads CATMGAGTDTQYF. CDR3 sequence (DNA): TGTGCCACCATGGGGGCCGGCACAGATACGCAGTATTTT.

The chain employs TRBV28 and TRBJ2-5; 8 bases match TRBD2. V shed 2 bases, J shed 1 base, and the junction held 3 bases outside the gene matches. This CDR3 region has 15 residues. Germline V gives CDR1 MDHEN, CDR2 SYDVKM. As DNA, the CDR3 is TGTGCCAGCAGTTTAAGCGGGAGAGTCCAAGAGACCCAGTACTTC. Translated: CASSLSGRVQETQYF.

This clone was observed a handful of times. The chain has TRBV15 and TRBJ1-1, with D perhaps TRBD1 (5 bases). CDR3 length equals 22 residues. Trimming stripped 0 bases from V and 0 bases from J, with 29 bases between. CDR1 LNHNV and CDR2 YYDKDF come from the germline V gene (reference sequence). Written as DNA, the CDR3 is TGTGCCACCAGCAGAGAGACCCCCTCGTTGGCGGGCCGGGGGACCCTGAACACTGAAGCTTTCTTT. Protein: CATSRETPSLAGRGTLNTEAFF. The full variable domain, in which reference TRBV15 and TRBJ1-1 provide the parts outside the CDR3, is DAMVIQNPRYQVTQFGKPVTLSCSQTLNHNVMYWYQQKSSQAPKLLFHYYDKDFNNEADTPDNFQSRRPNTSFCFLDIRSPGLGDTAMYLCATSRETPSLAGRGTLNTEAFFGQGTRLTVV.

V usage is TRBV7-6 and J usage is TRBJ2-6; possibly TRBD1 for D (6 bases). The CDR3 is 16 amino acids. The germline CDR1 and CDR2 sequences are SGHVS and FNYEAQ. Trimming removed 8 bases at V and 1 base at J, with 15 bases between. This CDR3 is CASVPLGGSGANVLTF. CDR3 bases: TGTGCCAGCGTTCCCCTAGGGGGATCTGGGGCCAACGTCCTGACTTTC.

The V and J genes are TRBV6-6 and TRBJ1-6, with TRBD1 as a possible D gene (6 bases). The V gene lost 5 bases and the J gene lost 9 bases, with 11 bases spanning the gap. CDR1 is MNHNY, CDR2 SVGAGI, per germline (reference sequence). This CDR3 has 13 amino acids. The CDR3 loop is CASSRTERSPLHF. The CDR3 region has the DNA TGTGCCAGCAGTCGGACAGAACGTTCACCCCTCCACTTT.

Here the CDR3 DNA reads TGCGCCAGCAGAGGGACAGTGAATGAAAAACTGTTTTTT. As protein: CASRGTVNEKLFF. This chain joins TRBV5-1 and TRBJ1-4; 7 bases are shared with TRBD1. V lost 5 bases and J lost 5; bases outside the gene matches: 3. Germline CDR1 is SGHRS and CDR2 is YFSETQ. This CDR3 has 13 amino acids.

The chain recombines TRBV9 with TRBJ2-2, with 14 bases fitting TRBD2. The length of the CDR3 is 18 residues. The trim removed 3 bases at V and 0 bases at J, leaving 4 bases unmatched. CDR1 is SGDLS, CDR2 YYNGEE, per germline. The CDR3 sequence is CASSGGLAGGSNTGELFF. Here the CDR3 DNA reads TGTGCCAGCAGCGGAGGACTAGCGGGGGGATCGAACACCGGGGAGCTGTTTTTT.

This chain connects TRBV5-4 to TRBJ2-7; 7 nucleotides align to TRBD1. CDR3 length equals 14 residues. V trimming: 5 bases; J trimming: 2 bases; junction bases outside the gene matches: 7. Germline V gene sequence: CDR1 SGHNT, CDR2 YYREEE (reference sequence). The CDR3 DNA is TGTGCCAGCAGAATACAGGGGCAAACCTACGAGCAGTACTTC. The encoded protein is CASRIQGQTYEQYF.

The chain recombines TRBV28 with TRBJ1-2; a weak D match, TRBD1 (6 bases). From germline, CDR1 is MDHEN and CDR2 SYDVKM. The ends were cut back, 4 bases at V and 4 bases at J, with 19 bases in the middle. There are 16 residues in the CDR3. For the CDR3, the DNA is TGTGCCAGCAGTTCCCCCGCCAGGGGAGTTCCCTATGGCTACACCTTC. Its translation: CASSSPARGVPYGYTF.

This clone was counted a single time. This rearrangement joins TRBV15 to TRBJ2-3, with TRBD2 matching 11 bases. Germline lookup yields CDR1 LNHNV and CDR2 YYDKDF (reference sequence). The CDR3 runs to 18 residues. The V and J ends lost 5 bases and 2 bases, in that order; junction bases with no gene match: 12. CDR3 residues: CATSPRLFSGGATDTQYF. CDR3 bases: TGTGCCACCAGCCCACGACTTTTTAGCGGGGGGGCCACAGATACGCAGTATTTT.

The rearrangement joins TRBV19 to TRBJ1-1; weak D call: TRBD1 (6 bases). From germline, CDR1 is LNHDA and CDR2 SQIVND (reference sequence). V gave up 6 bases and J gave up 5 bases, with 10 bases separating them. The CDR3 has 12 residues. The CDR3 DNA is TGTGCCAGTAGCCCAACAGGGACTGAAGCTTTCTTT. Protein product: CASSPTGTEAFF.

The V call is TRBV6-5, the J call TRBJ1-1; D is unclear. V lost 11 bases and J 1 base, leaving 20 bases between the germline ends. Per germline, CDR1 MNHEY and CDR2 SVGAGI. The CDR3 is 15 amino acids. The CDR3 spells CASLRGYRTNTEAFF. CDR3 DNA: TGTGCCTCCCTCCGAGGATATCGCACGAACACTGAAGCTTTCTTT.

The V and J genes are TRBV20-1 and TRBJ2-6, with 10 bases fitting TRBD2. V lost 3 bases, J lost 3 bases, and 5 bases stayed unmatched. This CDR3 has 16 amino acids. CDR1 is DFQATT and CDR2 is SNEGSKA in the germline V gene (reference sequence). CDR3 region: CSASLAGEGGANVLTF. The CDR3 coding sequence is TGCAGTGCTAGTCTAGCGGGAGAAGGTGGGGCCAACGTCCTGACTTTC.